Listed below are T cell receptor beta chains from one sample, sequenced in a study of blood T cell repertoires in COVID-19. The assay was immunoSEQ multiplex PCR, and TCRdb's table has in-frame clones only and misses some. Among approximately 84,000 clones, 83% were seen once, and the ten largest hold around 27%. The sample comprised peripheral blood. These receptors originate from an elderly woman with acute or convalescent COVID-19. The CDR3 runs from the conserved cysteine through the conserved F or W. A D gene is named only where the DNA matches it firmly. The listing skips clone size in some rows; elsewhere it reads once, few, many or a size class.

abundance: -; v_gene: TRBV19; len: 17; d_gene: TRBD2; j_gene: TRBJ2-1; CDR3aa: CASSIEAGTSGYNEQFF; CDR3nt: TGTGCCAGTAGTATTGAGGCCGGGACTAGCGGTTACAATGAGCAGTTCTTC
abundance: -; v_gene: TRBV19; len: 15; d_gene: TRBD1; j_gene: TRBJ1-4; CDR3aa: CASSPQTGGHEKLFF; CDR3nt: TGTGCCAGTAGTCCCCAGACAGGGGGGCATGAAAAACTGTTTTTT
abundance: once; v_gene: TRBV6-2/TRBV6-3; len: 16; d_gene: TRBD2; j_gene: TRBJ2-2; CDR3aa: CASSFRLAGVTGELFF; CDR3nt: TGTGCCAGCAGTTTCCGTCTAGCGGGAGTAACCGGGGAGCTGTTTTTT
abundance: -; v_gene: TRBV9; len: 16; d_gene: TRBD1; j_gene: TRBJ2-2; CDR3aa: CASSVNPGTGTGELFF; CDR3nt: TGTGCCAGCAGCGTAAATCCCGGGACAGGGACCGGGGAGCTGTTTTTT
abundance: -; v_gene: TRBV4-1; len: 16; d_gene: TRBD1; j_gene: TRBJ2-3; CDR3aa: CASSHSGTGGRDTQYF; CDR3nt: TGCGCCAGCAGCCACTCCGGGACAGGGGGCAGAGATACGCAGTATTTT
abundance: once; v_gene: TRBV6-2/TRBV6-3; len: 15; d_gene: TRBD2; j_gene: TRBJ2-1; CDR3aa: CASSYQAGVPNEQFF; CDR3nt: TGTGCCAGCAGTTACCAAGCGGGAGTACCCAATGAGCAGTTCTTC
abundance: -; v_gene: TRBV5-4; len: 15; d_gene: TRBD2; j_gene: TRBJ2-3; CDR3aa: CASSTSSGSTDTQYF; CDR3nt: TGTGCCAGCAGCACCTCTAGCGGAAGCACAGATACGCAGTATTTT
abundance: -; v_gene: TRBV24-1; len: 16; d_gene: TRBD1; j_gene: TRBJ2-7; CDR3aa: CATSDPGTEEPYEQYF; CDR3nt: TGTGCCACCAGTGATCCCGGGACAGAAGAACCCTACGAGCAGTACTTC
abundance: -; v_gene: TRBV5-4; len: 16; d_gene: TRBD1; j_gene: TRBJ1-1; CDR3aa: CASSLARGTGGEGAFF; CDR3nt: TGTGCCAGCAGCTTGGCACGGGGGACAGGGGGCGAGGGAGCTTTCTTT
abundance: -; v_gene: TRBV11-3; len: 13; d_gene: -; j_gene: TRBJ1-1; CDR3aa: CASTLGQNTEAFF; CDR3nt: TGTGCCAGCACCTTGGGGCAAAACACTGAAGCTTTCTTT
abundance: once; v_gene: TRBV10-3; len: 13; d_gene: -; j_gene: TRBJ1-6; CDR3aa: CAIRLDHNSPLHF; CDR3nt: TGTGCCATCAGACTTGATCATAATTCACCCCTCCACTTT
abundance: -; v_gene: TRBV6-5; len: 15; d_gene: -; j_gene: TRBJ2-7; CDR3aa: CASSYSRSGTYEQYF; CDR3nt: TGTGCCAGCAGTTACTCGCGTTCCGGTACCTACGAGCAGTACTTC
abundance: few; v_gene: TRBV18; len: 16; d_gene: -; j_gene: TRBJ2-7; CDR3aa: CASSPLYSRQDLGQYF; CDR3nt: TGTGCCAGCTCACCACTTTACAGTAGACAGGACTTAGGGCAGTACTTC
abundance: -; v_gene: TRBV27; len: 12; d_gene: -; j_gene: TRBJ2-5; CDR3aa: CASSPTRETQYF; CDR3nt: TGTGCCAGCAGTCCGACCAGGGAGACCCAGTACTTC
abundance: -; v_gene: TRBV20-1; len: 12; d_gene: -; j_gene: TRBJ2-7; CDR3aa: CSASRRGYEQYF; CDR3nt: TGCAGTGCTAGTAGGAGGGGATACGAGCAGTACTTC
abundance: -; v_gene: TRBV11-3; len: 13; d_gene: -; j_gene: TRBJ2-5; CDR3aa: CASSAGLRETQYF; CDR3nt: TGTGCCAGCAGCGCCGGTCTCCGAGAGACCCAGTACTTC
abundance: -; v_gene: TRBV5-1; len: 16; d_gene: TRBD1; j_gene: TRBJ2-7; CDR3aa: CASSSFFGQGSYEQYF; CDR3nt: TGCGCCAGCAGCTCATTCTTCGGACAGGGGTCCTACGAGCAGTACTTC
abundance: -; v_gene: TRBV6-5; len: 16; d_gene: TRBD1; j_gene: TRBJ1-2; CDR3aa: CASSYSDPTGAGGYTF; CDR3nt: TGTGCCAGCAGTTACTCCGACCCTACAGGGGCGGGGGGCTACACCTTC
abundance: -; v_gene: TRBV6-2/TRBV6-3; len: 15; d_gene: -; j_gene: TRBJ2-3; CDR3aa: CASSYSKLVGDTQYF; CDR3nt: TGTGCCAGCAGTTACTCGAAATTAGTTGGAGATACGCAGTATTTT
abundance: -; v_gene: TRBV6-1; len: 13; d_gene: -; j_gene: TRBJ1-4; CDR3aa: CASSETGFEKLFF; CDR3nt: TGTGCCAGCAGTGAAACGGGTTTTGAAAAACTGTTTTTT
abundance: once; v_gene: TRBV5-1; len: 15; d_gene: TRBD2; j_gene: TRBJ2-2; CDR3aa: CASSYSGGNTGELFF; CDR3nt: TGCGCCAGCAGCTATAGCGGGGGGAACACCGGGGAGCTGTTTTTT
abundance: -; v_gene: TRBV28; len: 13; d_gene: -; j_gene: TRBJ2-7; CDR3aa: CASSPRGLREQYF; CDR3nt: TGTGCCAGCAGTCCTAGGGGTTTACGCGAGCAGTACTTC
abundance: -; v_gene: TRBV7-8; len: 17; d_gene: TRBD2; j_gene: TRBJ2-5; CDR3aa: CASSRAGGGLVQETQYF; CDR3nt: TGTGCCAGCAGCCGCGCGGGGGGGGGATTGGTGCAAGAGACCCAGTACTTC
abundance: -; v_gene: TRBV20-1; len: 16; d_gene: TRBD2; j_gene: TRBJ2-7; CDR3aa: CSASGLAGAKSDEQYF; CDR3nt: TGCAGTGCTAGTGGGCTAGCGGGAGCCAAGTCGGACGAGCAGTACTTC
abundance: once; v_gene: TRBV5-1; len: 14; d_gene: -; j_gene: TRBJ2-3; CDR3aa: CASSLSGVIDTQYF; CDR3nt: TGCGCCAGCAGCTTATCGGGAGTCATAGATACGCAGTATTTT
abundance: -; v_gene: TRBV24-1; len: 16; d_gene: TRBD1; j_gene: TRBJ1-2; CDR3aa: CATSDPKTGYSQGYTF; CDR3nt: TGTGCCACCAGTGATCCTAAGACAGGGTACTCTCAGGGCTACACCTTC
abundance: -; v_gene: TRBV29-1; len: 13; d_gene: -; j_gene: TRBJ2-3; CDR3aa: CSVAIRNTDTQYF; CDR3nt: TGCAGCGTTGCTATTCGAAACACAGATACGCAGTATTTT
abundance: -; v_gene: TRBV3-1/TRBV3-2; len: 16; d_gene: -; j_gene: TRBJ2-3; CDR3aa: CASSQDWAGWADTQYF; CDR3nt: TGTGCCAGCAGCCAAGATTGGGCGGGATGGGCAGATACGCAGTATTTT
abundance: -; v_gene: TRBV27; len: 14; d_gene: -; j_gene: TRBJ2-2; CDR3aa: CASSATRRAGELFF; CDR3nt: TGTGCCAGCAGTGCGACTAGGAGGGCCGGGGAGCTGTTTTTT
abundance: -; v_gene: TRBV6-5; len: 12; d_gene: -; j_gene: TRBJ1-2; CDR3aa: CASRLTDYGYTF; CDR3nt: TGTGCCAGCAGGCTGACAGACTATGGCTACACCTTC
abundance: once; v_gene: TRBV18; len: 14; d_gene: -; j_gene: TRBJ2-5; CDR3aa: CASSLGLDQETQYF; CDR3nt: TGTGCCAGCTCCCTGGGACTGGACCAAGAGACCCAGTACTTC
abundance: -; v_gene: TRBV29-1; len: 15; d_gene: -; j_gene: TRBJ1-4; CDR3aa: CSVVSGGADNEKLFF; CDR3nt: TGCAGCGTTGTGTCCGGAGGTGCTGATAATGAAAAACTGTTTTTT
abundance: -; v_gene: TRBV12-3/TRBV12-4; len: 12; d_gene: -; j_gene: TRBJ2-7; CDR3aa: CASSLEFYEQYF; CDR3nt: TGTGCCAGCAGTTTGGAGTTCTACGAGCAGTACTTC
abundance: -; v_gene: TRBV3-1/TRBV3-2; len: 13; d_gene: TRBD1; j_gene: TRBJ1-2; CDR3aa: CASSQGQGTGYTF; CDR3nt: TGTGCCAGCAGCCAAGGACAGGGGACCGGCTACACCTTC
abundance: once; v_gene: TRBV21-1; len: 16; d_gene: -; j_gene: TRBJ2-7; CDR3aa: CASSKAGARIHYEQYF; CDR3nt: TGTGCCAGCAGCAAAGCCGGCGCCAGGATCCACTACGAGCAGTACTTC
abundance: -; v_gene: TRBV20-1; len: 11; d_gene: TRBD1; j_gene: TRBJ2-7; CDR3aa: CSARDSYEQYF; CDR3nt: TGCAGTGCTCGGGACAGCTACGAGCAGTACTTC
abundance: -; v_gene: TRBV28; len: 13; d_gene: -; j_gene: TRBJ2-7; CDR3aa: CASSKGGTYEQYF; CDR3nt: TGTGCCAGCAGTAAAGGGGGAACCTACGAGCAGTACTTC
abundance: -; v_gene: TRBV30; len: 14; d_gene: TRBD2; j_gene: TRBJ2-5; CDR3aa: CAWGPGTSGETQYF; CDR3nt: TGTGCCTGGGGCCCGGGGACTAGCGGAGAGACCCAGTACTTC
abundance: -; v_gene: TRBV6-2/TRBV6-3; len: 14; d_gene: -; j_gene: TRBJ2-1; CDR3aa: CASSYDSSYNEQFF; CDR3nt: TGTGCCAGCAGTTACGATAGCTCCTACAATGAGCAGTTCTTC
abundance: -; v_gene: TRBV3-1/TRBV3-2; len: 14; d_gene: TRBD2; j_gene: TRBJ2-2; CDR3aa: CASSGRADTGELFF; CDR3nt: TGTGCCAGCAGCGGGAGGGCCGACACCGGGGAGCTGTTTTTT